The 25 T cell receptor beta chains in this list originate from one sample, sequenced in a study of T cells after yellow fever vaccination. TCRdb processed the 5' RACE reads anew with MiXCR; each CDR3 protein has one entry. This table has 350,000 to 450,000 distinct CDR3 sequences, 6.2% appearing once. This specimen consisted of PBMCs, obtained 5 days after the yellow fever booster vaccination. Source of these receptors: a man aged 25 to 40 who received the YFV17D yellow fever vaccine.

This rearrangement joins TRBV5-6 to TRBJ2-3; 8 nucleotides align to TRBD2. The germline V gene encodes CDR1 SGHDT and CDR2 YYEEEE. The CDR3 is 17 residues long. The junction had 13 bases not matched to a gene; V was cut back by 5 bases and J by 2 bases. Written as DNA, the CDR3 is TGTGCCAGCAGTCGGGGGGGGGAGACTATCCTCACAGATACGCAGTATTTT. It codes for CASSRGGETILTDTQYF.

The sample holds a few counts of this clonotype. The rearrangement joins TRBV6-1 to TRBJ2-1; the D is unclear. V lost 5 bases and J 0 bases, leaving 8 bases between the germline ends. There are 14 residues in the CDR3. The germline V gene encodes CDR1 MNHNS and CDR2 SASEGT. CDR3 region: CASSQGRSYNEQFF. The CDR3 DNA reads as TGTGCCAGCAGTCAAGGGCGCTCCTACAATGAGCAGTTCTTC.

This clonotype was counted many times. The CDR3 DNA reads TGCGCCAGCAGCCAACGCCTAGCGGGAGAGTTTGAGCAGTTCTTC. Residues: CASSQRLAGEFEQFF. This chain joins TRBV4-1 and TRBJ2-1, with 10 nucleotides matching TRBD2. V trimming: 2 bases; J trimming: 9 bases; junction bases outside the gene matches: 7. CDR3 length: 15 residues. CDR1 is MGHRA and CDR2 is YSYEKL in the germline V gene.

This clonotype was detected a few times. This chain links TRBV20-1 with TRBJ2-3; D is unresolved. The CDR3 sequence is 13 residues long. Trimming cost V 3 bases and J 8 bases, with 15 bases left between them. Germline lookup yields CDR1 DFQATT and CDR2 SNEGSKA (reference sequence). The CDR3, as DNA: TGCAGTGCTAGTAGGGCCGGCGCGGCTACGCAGTATTTT. Residues: CSASRAGAATQYF.

This clonotype was recorded a few times. J is TRBJ1-6 and V is TRBV30; perhaps TRBD1 as D (5 bases). Germline CDR1 GTSNPN, CDR2 SVGIG (reference sequence). The CDR3 runs 14 residues. V lost 0 bases and J 8 bases, leaving 11 bases between the germline ends. As DNA, the CDR3 is TGTGCCTGGAGTGTTATCGGGGACGATTCACCCCTCCACTTT. It is translated as CAWSVIGDDSPLHF.

This clonotype was picked up a small number of times. This rearrangement joins TRBV18 to TRBJ2-1; TRBD2 is a possible D gene (5 bases). Trimming shortened V by 3 bases and J by 8 bases, and 11 bases separated the two germline ends. Germline V gene data show CDR1 as KGHSH and CDR2 as LQKENI. The CDR3 runs 13 residues. CDR3 sequence reads: CASSPLSGDEQFF. The CDR3 bases are TGTGCCAGCTCACCCTTGTCCGGGGATGAGCAGTTCTTC.

The chain couples TRBV20-1 to TRBJ2-3, with TRBD2 identical over 7 bases. Germline V gene sequence: CDR1 DFQATT, CDR2 SNEGSKA (reference sequence). The CDR3 consists of 16 residues. V shed 0 bases, J shed 2 bases, and the junction held 8 bases outside the gene matches. CDR3 residues: CSARESSGIPTDTQYF. The CDR3 DNA reads TGCAGTGCTAGAGAGTCAAGCGGGATTCCCACAGATACGCAGTATTTT.

This clonotype was detected ten times or more. V is TRBV29-1 and J is TRBJ2-1, with D uncertain. V was pared by 2 bases and J by 4 bases, with 6 bases between. CDR3 length equals 12 residues. From germline, CDR1 is SQVTM and CDR2 ANQGSEA. CDR3 protein: CSVETPYNEQFF. CDR3 nucleotide sequence: TGCAGCGTTGAAACTCCATACAATGAGCAGTTCTTC.

Many counts were recorded for this clonotype. This chain links TRBV25-1 with TRBJ2-3, with 12 bases aligning to TRBD2. Germline CDR1 MGHDK, CDR2 SYGVNS. V shed 3 bases and J 10 bases; nucleotides not matched to a gene: 11. This CDR3 spans 16 amino acids. CDR3 sequence (DNA): TGTGCCAGCAGTGATGGGCTAGCGGGAGGGAGAGGATCGCAGTATTTT. Protein: CASSDGLAGGRGSQYF.

This clonotype came up a few times. The CDR3 nucleotides read TGCAGTGCTAGGACTCCTGGAATAATCCAGGCCCAGTACTTC. It is translated as CSARTPGIIQAQYF. The gene calls are TRBV20-1 and TRBJ2-5; D uncertain. The germline V and J ends were trimmed by 3 bases and 9 bases, with 20 bases remaining between them. Germline loops: CDR1 DFQATT, CDR2 SNEGSKA (reference sequence). The CDR3 contains 14 residues.

About this clonotype: This clone may be a read error of a much larger clone one base away. The chain joins TRBV10-3 to TRBJ2-3; possible D gene TRBD2, 6 bases. Germline V lookup: CDR1 ENHRY, CDR2 SYGVKD. This CDR3 region has 14 residues. V was cut by 2 bases and J by 6 bases, with 12 bases left in between. The CDR3 region has the DNA TGTGCCATCAGTGAGGGGCGGGGTGCGGATACGCAGTATTTT. It yields the protein CAISEGRGADTQYF.

This clonotype was counted ten times or more. This chain connects TRBV6-2 or TRBV6-3 to TRBJ2-7, with no clear D. This CDR3 has 12 amino acids. The V gene lost 6 bases and the J gene lost 3 bases, with 9 bases spanning the gap. Germline loops: CDR1 MNHEY, CDR2 SVGEGT. The CDR3 nucleotides read TGTGCCAGCAGAAGACTCTACTACGAGCAGTACTTC. Protein product: CASRRLYYEQYF.

The CDR3 region is CASGNRNTGELFF. The CDR3 bases are TGTGCCAGCGGCAACCGGAACACCGGGGAGCTGTTTTTT. The rearrangement links TRBV11-2 to TRBJ2-2; D not certain. Trimming shortened V by 8 bases and J by 1 base, and 8 bases separated the two germline ends. Germline lookup yields CDR1 SGHAT and CDR2 FQNNGV. The CDR3 runs to 13 residues.

The chain combines TRBV20-1 with TRBJ2-5; D is possibly TRBD1 or TRBD2 (6 bases each). Trimming pared 3 bases from V and 0 bases from J, leaving 11 bases between. The CDR3 is 14 residues long. Germline lookup yields CDR1 DFQATT and CDR2 SNEGSKA (reference sequence). CDR3: CSARRGADQETQYF. CDR3 sequence (DNA): TGCAGTGCTAGGAGGGGGGCGGACCAAGAGACCCAGTACTTC.

This clonotype was counted a few times. The chain links TRBV2 to TRBJ1-5; D is ambiguous. CDR1 is SNHLY, CDR2 FYNNEI, per germline. The CDR3 spans 15 residues. V dropped 7 bases and J dropped 6 bases, with 19 bases sitting between them. This CDR3 reads CASTLRASLTQPQHF. The CDR3 nucleotides read TGTGCCAGCACTCTGAGGGCCAGCCTCACTCAGCCCCAGCATTTT.

This clonotype occurred a few times. J is TRBJ2-1 and V is TRBV4-3; no clear D gene. In germline, CDR1 is LGHNA, CDR2 YSLEER. Deletions cut 6 bases from V and 2 bases from J, with 11 bases between. The CDR3 has 14 residues. The CDR3 reads CASRQNGPYNEQFF. CDR3 sequence (DNA): TGCGCCAGCAGACAAAACGGACCCTACAATGAGCAGTTCTTC.

V is TRBV4-3 and J is TRBJ2-4, with TRBD1 matching over 8 bases. The germline CDR1 and CDR2 sequences are LGHNA and YSLEER. This CDR3 has 15 residues. J lost 10 bases, V lost 0 bases, and 8 bases had no gene match. The CDR3 region has the DNA TGCGCCAGCAGCCAAGATCGGCAGGGGGCAGATATTCAGTACTTC. Its translation is CASSQDRQGADIQYF.

This clonotype appeared many times. This rearrangement joins TRBV5-4 to TRBJ2-5, with TRBD1 as a possible D gene (5 bases). Germline loops: CDR1 SGHNT, CDR2 YYREEE (reference sequence). V was pared by 1 base and J by 2 bases, with 9 bases between. The CDR3 consists of 14 residues. The CDR3 DNA sequence: TGTGCCAGCAGCTTGACTCCAGGGCAAGAGACCCAGTACTTC. Its translation: CASSLTPGQETQYF.

This clonotype occurred many times. This sequence joins TRBV5-4 and TRBJ2-3; D remains unclear. V lost 0 bases, J lost 0 bases, and 11 bases lay in between. The CDR3 sequence is 16 residues long. Germline assignment: CDR1 SGHNT and CDR2 YYREEE (reference sequence). The chain's CDR3 is CASSLGQQSSTDTQYF. For the CDR3, the DNA is TGTGCCAGCAGCTTGGGGCAGCAGTCTAGCACAGATACGCAGTATTTT.

The sample holds a few counts of this clonotype. The J gene is TRBJ1-5, the V gene TRBV4-2; 7 nucleotides match TRBD1. Looked up from germline, CDR1 is LGHNA and CDR2 is YNFKEQ. The CDR3 is made up of 15 amino acids. With V trimmed by 0 bases and J by 6 bases, 5 bases remained unmatched. This CDR3 is CASSQDEGAGQPQHF. DNA for the CDR3: TGTGCCAGCAGCCAAGATGAGGGGGCAGGTCAGCCCCAGCATTTT.

This clonotype was recorded many times. V and J are TRBV29-1 and TRBJ2-3; TRBD2 aligns across 13 bases. The CDR3 covers 14 residues. The germline CDR1 and CDR2 sequences are SQVTM and ANQGSEA. V lost 7 bases, J lost 3 bases, and 4 bases stayed unmatched. CDR3 bases: TGCAGCGCAGGGACTAGCGGGAAGACAGATACGCAGTATTTT. Translation gives CSAGTSGKTDTQYF.

This clonotype was seen more than once but under ten times. The rearrangement joins TRBV20-1 to TRBJ2-2; TRBD2 aligns across 11 bases. The CDR3 has 15 residues. J gave up 5 bases and V 3 bases, and 5 bases lay outside the gene matches. CDR1 and CDR2 from the germline V gene are DFQATT and SNEGSKA (reference sequence). The CDR3 sequence: CSASAVAGGTGELFF. The CDR3 DNA follows: TGCAGTGCTAGCGCGGTAGCGGGAGGGACCGGGGAGCTGTTTTTT.

The sample holds a few counts of this clonotype. The CDR3 loop is CASSPRQNNEQFF. CDR3 nucleotide sequence: TGTGCCAGCAGCCCGAGACAGAACAATGAGCAGTTCTTC. The V call is TRBV12-3 or TRBV12-4, the J call TRBJ2-1, with a weak D call TRBD1 (5 bases). The CDR3 is made up of 13 amino acids. Between the trimmed V and J ends, which lost 6 bases and 5 bases, there was a span of 11 bases.

The CDR3 region has the DNA TGTGCCAGCAGCGTAATGGAGACCCAGTACTTC. Encoded protein: CASSVMETQYF. The rearrangement links TRBV11-2 to TRBJ2-5; D is undetermined. The CDR3 covers 11 residues. The ends were cut back, 5 bases at V and 5 bases at J, with 6 bases in the middle. CDR1 and CDR2 from the germline V gene are SGHAT and FQNNGV.

This clonotype was seen a few times. This rearrangement joins TRBV5-1 to TRBJ2-3; TRBD1 matches at 7 bases. The ends lost 2 bases at V and 6 bases at J; junction bases unmatched: 12. This CDR3 spans 16 amino acids. The V gene's germline CDR1 is SGHRS and CDR2 YFSETQ. As DNA, the CDR3 is TGCGCCAGCAGCTTACCATTATCGGGACAGATCGATACGCAGTATTTT. Translation: CASSLPLSGQIDTQYF.